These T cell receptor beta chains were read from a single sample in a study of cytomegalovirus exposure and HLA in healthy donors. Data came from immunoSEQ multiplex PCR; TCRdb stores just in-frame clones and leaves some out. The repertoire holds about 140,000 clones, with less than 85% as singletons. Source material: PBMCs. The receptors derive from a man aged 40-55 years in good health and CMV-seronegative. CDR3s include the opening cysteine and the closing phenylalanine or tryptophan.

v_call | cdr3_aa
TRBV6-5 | CASSPGGGNMEQFF
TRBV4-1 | CASSSPEGSEQFF
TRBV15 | CATSPDRSTYEQYF
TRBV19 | CASKAPGQGADQPQHF
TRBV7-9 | CASTFRTSVNTGELFF
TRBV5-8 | CASSLGDRGNTEAFF
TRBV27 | CASINRQGGYTF
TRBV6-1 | CASSQKGRSYEQYF
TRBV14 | CASSVTGESPQHF
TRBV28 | CASSLRLADTQYF
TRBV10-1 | CASSEGANTEAFF
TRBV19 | CASSLNRGSSYEQYF
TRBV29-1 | CSVGGQADYGYTF
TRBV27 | CASSLSGRLAGVNEQFF
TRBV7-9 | CASRTDRAGANVLTF
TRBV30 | CAWSAQGTGELFF
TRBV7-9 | CASGLQGASSRYGYTF
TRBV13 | CASSLSMSNGLTF
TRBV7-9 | CSSSSPGTDTQYF
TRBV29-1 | CSVEGLAGGSYNEQFF
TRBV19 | CASSIGLAAETQYF
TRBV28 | CASSLSSRELFF
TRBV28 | CASSFRGLTNEKLFF
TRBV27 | CASSFQFGDTSYEQYF
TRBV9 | CASSAGTSPSYEQYF
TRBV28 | CASRVSSYEQYF
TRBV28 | CASRGGQFSNQPQHF
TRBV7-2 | CASSLLAGAGNSPLHF
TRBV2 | CASSATIALGDTQYF
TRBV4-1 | CASSQGQADYYGYTF
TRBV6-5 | CASSDRGGVQPQHF
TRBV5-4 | CASSPNSYEQYF
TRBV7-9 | CASSLPRGESNTGELFF
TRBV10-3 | CAISEGGGTTDTQYF
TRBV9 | CASRPLTGPYGYTF
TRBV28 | CASSFPQGTNEKLFF